The rows below give T cell receptor beta chains drawn from one sample of a study of preoperative IRX-2 immunotherapy in early breast cancer. Data came from immunoSEQ multiplex PCR; TCRdb stores just in-frame clones and leaves some out. The sample has 2,500 to 3,500 clones, 65% to 85% seen once. Here the sequenced sample was tumor tissue, taken after IRX-2 immunotherapy. These receptors all come from a human donor with breast cancer. Each CDR3 is given with its conserved first and last residue. The D gene is left open where the match is weak. The size field is filled for only some rows; it gives once, few, many or a size class.

j_call	v_call	clone_size	d_call	cdr3_nt	cdr3_aa
TRBJ2-7	TRBV28	once	.	TGTGCCAGCAGTTTAAGGAGGTCTTCCGGGTCTTCCTACGAGCAGTACTTC	CASSLRRSSGSSYEQYF
TRBJ1-3	TRBV10-2	.	.	TGCGCCAGCAGTGAAATTCAGTCCTCTGGAAACACCATATATTTT	CASSEIQSSGNTIYF
TRBJ1-5	TRBV28	.	.	TGTGCCAGCAGGGGGGGCAGTCAGCCCCAGCATTTT	CASRGGSQPQHF
TRBJ2-1	TRBV1	.	.	TGCGCCAGCAGGTACGGACTAGCGGGAGACAATGAGCAGTTCTTC	CASRYGLAGDNEQFF
TRBJ2-5	TRBV19	.	TRBD1	TGTGCCAGTAGTCCAGGGGGATATAGGCAAGAGACCCAGTACTTC	CASSPGGYRQETQYF
TRBJ2-1	TRBV11-3	.	.	TGTGCCAGCAATCTCGGTTTTTGGTCACGCCGGGACGGGTACAATGAGCAGTTCTTC	CASNLGFWSRRDGYNEQFF
TRBJ2-2	TRBV1	.	.	TGCGCCAGCAGCCGAGGGTCTAGCGGGAAGGGCGGGGAGCTGTTTTTT	CASSRGSSGKGGELFF
TRBJ1-2	TRBV2	.	.	TGTGCCAGGATGGCGGGGCATTCCTATGGCTACACCTTC	CARMAGHSYGYTF
TRBJ2-7	TRBV28	.	.	TGTGCCAGCAGTTTAGAACCCAGGGGTACAAAGTACGAGCAGTACTTC	CASSLEPRGTKYEQYF
TRBJ2-7	TRBV7-8	.	.	TGTGCCAGCAGCTTCGGGAGCGGCTACGAGCAGTACTTC	CASSFGSGYEQYF
TRBJ2-1	TRBV6-8	.	.	TGTGCCAGCAGTTACTCGAAATGGGGGAATGAGCAGTTCTTC	CASSYSKWGNEQFF
TRBJ1-4	TRBV11-3	few	TRBD1	TGTGCCAGCAGCCCTAGGGGGACAGCGATTAATGAAAAACTGTTTTTT	CASSPRGTAINEKLFF
TRBJ2-7	TRBV11-3	.	TRBD2	TGTGCCAGCAGCCAAGCTCTGGCGGGAGCTACCTACGAGCAGTACTTC	CASSQALAGATYEQYF
TRBJ1-5	TRBV6-8	.	.	TGTGCCAGCAGTTACTCTTACACTCAGCCCCAGCATTTT	CASSYSYTQPQHF
TRBJ1-1	TRBV19	few	TRBD1	TGTGCCAGTAGTGGATTGGGACAGGGTGCTTTCTTT	CASSGLGQGAFF
TRBJ1-5	TRBV28	once	.	TGTGCCAGCAGTTTTTTCCAGGGAGTCAATCAGCCCCAGCATTTT	CASSFFQGVNQPQHF
TRBJ2-3	TRBV18	.	.	TGTGCCAGCTCACCGGGCGACAGCACAGATACGCAGTATTTT	CASSPGDSTDTQYF
TRBJ1-2	TRBV11-3	.	TRBD1	TGTGCCAGCAGCTGGACTCAGGGACAGCAGCGATCTTATGGCTACACCTTC	CASSWTQGQQRSYGYTF
TRBJ2-1	TRBV28	.	TRBD2	TGTGCCAGCAGTTTATTTACCACTAGCGGGGGTGTGCAGTTCTTC	CASSLFTTSGGVQFF
TRBJ2-5	TRBV19	.	.	TGTGCCAGTGGTAGAACATTTGAGACCCAGTACTTC	CASGRTFETQYF
TRBJ2-7	TRBV19	.	.	TGTGCCAGTAGTATAGGACTATCCTACGAGCAGTACTTC	CASSIGLSYEQYF
TRBJ2-7	TRBV11-3	.	TRBD1	TGTGCCAGCAGCTCCTCCGGGACAGGGGCCTACGAGCAGTACTTC	CASSSSGTGAYEQYF
TRBJ2-5	TRBV28	.	TRBD1	TGTGCCAGCAGTTTATTCGGGACAGGGGTTGACTTC	CASSLFGTGVDF
TRBJ2-2	TRBV18	few	TRBD1	TGTGCCAGCTCCCCACGGACAGGGAGTGCCACCGGGGAGCTGTTTTTT	CASSPRTGSATGELFF
TRBJ2-1	TRBV29-1	.	.	TGCAGCGTTGCCCGGTCCCCTAATGAGCAGTTCTTC	CSVARSPNEQFF
TRBJ1-2	TRBV9	.	.	TGTGCCAGCAGTGGGAAGGTTGTGGGCTACACCTTC	CASSGKVVGYTF
TRBJ1-1	TRBV11-3	.	TRBD1	TGTGCCAGCAGCTGCGGGGGCCCCGGGGACAGCCTGAACACTGAAGCTTTCTTT	CASSCGGPGDSLNTEAFF
TRBJ1-2	TRBV6-8	.	.	TGTGCCAGCAGTTCCACCTCAACAGGGTTCTATGGCTACACCTTC	CASSSTSTGFYGYTF
TRBJ1-2	TRBV18	few	.	TGTGCCAGCTCACCTTCAGGATTTCATGGCTACACCTTC	CASSPSGFHGYTF
TRBJ2-7	TRBV30	.	.	TGTGCCTGGAGTGGTCTGGTCGAGCAGTACTTC	CAWSGLVEQYF
TRBJ2-6	TRBV28	.	.	TGTGCCAGCAGTTTAACTGGGGCCAACGTCCTGACTTTC	CASSLTGANVLTF
TRBJ2-1	TRBV5-1	.	.	TGCGCCAGCAGCTCCGTCGCGGGAAGTGGGGTGGGCTACAATGAGCAGTTCTTC	CASSSVAGSGVGYNEQFF
TRBJ2-2	TRBV29-1	.	.	TGCAGCGTTGAAAGGAATCGCGGGGTGGGGGCTACCGGGGAGCTGTTTTTT	CSVERNRGVGATGELFF
TRBJ2-7	TRBV18	.	TRBD1	TGTGCCAGCTCACCACCGGGACAGGCCTCGTTGGGCGAGCAGTACTTC	CASSPPGQASLGEQYF
TRBJ1-5	TRBV11-3	few	TRBD1	TGTGCCAGCAGCTTAGTAGTGGACAGGGCGCGTCAGCCCCAGCATTTT	CASSLVVDRARQPQHF
TRBJ1-5	TRBV18	.	TRBD1	TGTGCCAGCTCCCCCGGGACAGGCCCCCAGCCCCAGCATTTT	CASSPGTGPQPQHF
TRBJ1-5	TRBV7-2	.	.	TGTGCCAGCAGCGCAGGGTATAGCCAGCCCCAGCATTTT	CASSAGYSQPQHF
TRBJ1-1	TRBV19	.	.	TGTGCCAGTACCTGGGGGGCAGGTGAGAACACTGAAGCTTTCTTT	CASTWGAGENTEAFF
TRBJ2-7	TRBV18	once	TRBD1	TGTGCCAGCTCTCGGGGGGACAGGGGATCCTACGAGCAGTACTTC	CASSRGDRGSYEQYF
TRBJ2-1	TRBV29-1	.	TRBD2	TGCAGCGGTCTCTTAGCGGGAGGGGTCGGTGAGCAGTTCTTC	CSGLLAGGVGEQFF
TRBJ2-1	TRBV18	.	TRBD1	TGTGCCAGCTCCCTTGCCCCCGGCGCGGCAGGACAGGGCTACAATGAGCAGTTCTTC	CASSLAPGAAGQGYNEQFF
TRBJ1-1	TRBV6-8	.	TRBD1	TGTGCCAGCAGTGCAGGACAGGGAAACACTGAAGCTTTCTTT	CASSAGQGNTEAFF
TRBJ1-1	TRBV6-8	.	.	TGTGCCATCAGGAGGTTCCCAGGGTCGAACACTGAAGCTTTCTTT	CAIRRFPGSNTEAFF
TRBJ2-3	TRBV5-1	.	.	TGCGCCAGCAGCTTGGGGGGACGGACCCGCACAGATACGCAGTATTTT	CASSLGGRTRTDTQYF
TRBJ1-1	TRBV28	few	.	TGTGCCAGCAGTTTCCCGGGGGCGGTCACTGAAGCTTTCTTT	CASSFPGAVTEAFF